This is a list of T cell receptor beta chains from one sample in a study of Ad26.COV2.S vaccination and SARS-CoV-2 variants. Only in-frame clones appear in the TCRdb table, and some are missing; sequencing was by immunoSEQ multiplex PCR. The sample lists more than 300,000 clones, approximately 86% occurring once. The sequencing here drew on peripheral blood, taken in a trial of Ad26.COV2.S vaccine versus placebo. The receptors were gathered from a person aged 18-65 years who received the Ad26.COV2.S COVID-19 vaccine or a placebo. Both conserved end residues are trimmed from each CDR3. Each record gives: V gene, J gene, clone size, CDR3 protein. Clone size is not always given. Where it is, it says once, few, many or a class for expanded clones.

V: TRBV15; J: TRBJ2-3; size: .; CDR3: ATSRAGFSTDTQY
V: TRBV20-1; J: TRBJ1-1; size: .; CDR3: SASKTQKNTEAF
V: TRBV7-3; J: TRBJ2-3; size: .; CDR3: ASSRGRTDTQY
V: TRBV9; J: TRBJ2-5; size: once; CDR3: ASSIGETQY
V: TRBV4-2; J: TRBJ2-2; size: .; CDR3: ASSRLGTDTGELF
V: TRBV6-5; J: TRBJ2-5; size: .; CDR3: DSSEGLAGETQY
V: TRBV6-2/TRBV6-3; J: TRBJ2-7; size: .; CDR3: ASSSRTGAYEQY
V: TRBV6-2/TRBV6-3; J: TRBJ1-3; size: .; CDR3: ASSRADRGPGNTIY
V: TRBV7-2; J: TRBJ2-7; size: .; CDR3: ASSVVLGFEQY
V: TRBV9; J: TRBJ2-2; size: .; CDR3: ASSSPTGELF
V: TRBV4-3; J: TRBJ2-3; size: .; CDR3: ASSQGQGATDTQY
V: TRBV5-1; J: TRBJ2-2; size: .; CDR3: ASSLGGLTTGELF
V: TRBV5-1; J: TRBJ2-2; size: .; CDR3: ASSQDRGDTGELF
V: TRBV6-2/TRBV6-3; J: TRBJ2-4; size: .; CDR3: ASSTGQLAKNIQY
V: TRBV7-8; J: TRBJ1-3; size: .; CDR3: ASSSGQGRVFRNTIY
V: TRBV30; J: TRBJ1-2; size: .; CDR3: AWSARVGYGYT
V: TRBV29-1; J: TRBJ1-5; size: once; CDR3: SVEDGGGGQPQH
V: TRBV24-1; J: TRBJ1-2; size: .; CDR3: ATSDGTGEGYT
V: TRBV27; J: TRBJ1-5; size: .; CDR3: ASSTTGTGGAQPQH
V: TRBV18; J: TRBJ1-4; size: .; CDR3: ASSPFVQGPSTNEKLF
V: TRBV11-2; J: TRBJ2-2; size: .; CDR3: ASSSAGLAGGPSRKLF
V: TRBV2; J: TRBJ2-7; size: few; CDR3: ASSERVAGPSSYEQY
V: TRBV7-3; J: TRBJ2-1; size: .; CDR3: ASSLVASDNEQF
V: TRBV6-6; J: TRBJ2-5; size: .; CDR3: ASSYSAQRQETQY
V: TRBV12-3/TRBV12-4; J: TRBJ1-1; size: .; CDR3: ASRENRDTEAF
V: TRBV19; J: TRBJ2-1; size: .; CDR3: ASSIGNRHNEQF
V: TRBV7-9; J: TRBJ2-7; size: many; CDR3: ASSRPGPTTYEQY
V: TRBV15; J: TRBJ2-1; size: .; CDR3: ATSFRGGALNEQF
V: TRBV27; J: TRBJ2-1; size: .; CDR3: ASSSTGVRRSNEQF
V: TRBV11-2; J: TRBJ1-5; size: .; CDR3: ASSLGGLGNQPQH
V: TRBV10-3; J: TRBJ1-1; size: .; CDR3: AISLLEMNTEAF
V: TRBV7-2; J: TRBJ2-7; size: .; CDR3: ASSGGTSGAYEQY
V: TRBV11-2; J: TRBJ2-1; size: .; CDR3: ASSFIGGGREQF
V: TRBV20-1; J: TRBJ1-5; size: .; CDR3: SASPWDSNQPQH
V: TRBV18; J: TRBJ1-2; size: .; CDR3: ASSVGDSTGLSYGYT
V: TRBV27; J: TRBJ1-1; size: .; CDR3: ASSSPGVKAEAF
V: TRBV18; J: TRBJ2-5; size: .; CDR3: ASSPDRRETQY
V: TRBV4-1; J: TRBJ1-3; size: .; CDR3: ASSLVRDSVGNTIY
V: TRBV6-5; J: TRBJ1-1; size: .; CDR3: ASRRQGEETEAF
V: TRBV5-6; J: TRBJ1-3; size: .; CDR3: ASSLGWAKAGNTIY
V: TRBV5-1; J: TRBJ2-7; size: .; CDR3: ASSLLSPSGGAYEQY
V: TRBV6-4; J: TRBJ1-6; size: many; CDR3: ASSAGTGGSPLH
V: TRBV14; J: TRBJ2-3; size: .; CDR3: ASSPRMAGRIPGTQY
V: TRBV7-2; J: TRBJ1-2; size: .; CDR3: ASSHRDRVSVDYGYT
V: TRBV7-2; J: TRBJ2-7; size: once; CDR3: ASSSQVGQGYEQY
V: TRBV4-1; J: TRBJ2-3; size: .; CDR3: ASSLRLAGGTDTQY
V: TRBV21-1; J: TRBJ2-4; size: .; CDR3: ASSSRRGGERNIQY
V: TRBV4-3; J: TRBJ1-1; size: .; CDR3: ASSQDLSGRNTEAF
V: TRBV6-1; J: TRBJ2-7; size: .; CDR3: ASSEAAVGGAYEQY
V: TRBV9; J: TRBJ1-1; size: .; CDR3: ASIPMGLNTEAF
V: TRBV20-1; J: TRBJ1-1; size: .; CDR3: SAPANTEAF
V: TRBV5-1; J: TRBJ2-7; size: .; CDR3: ASSAEVRGPSYEQY
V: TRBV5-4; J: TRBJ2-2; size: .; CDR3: ASSLDPTSGGGELF
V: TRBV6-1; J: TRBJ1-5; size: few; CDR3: ASSEGVFDQPQH
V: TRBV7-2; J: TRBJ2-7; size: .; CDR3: ASSLSRDRAYEQY
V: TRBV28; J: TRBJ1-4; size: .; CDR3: ASRPAVSGYNEKLF
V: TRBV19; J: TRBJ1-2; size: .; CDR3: GRGLHYGYT
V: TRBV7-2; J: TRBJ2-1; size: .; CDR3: ASSFNYPRNEQF
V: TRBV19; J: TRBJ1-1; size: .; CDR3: ASSVRGDTEAF